This TCR beta chain originates from a study of cytomegalovirus exposure and HLA in healthy donors. The study's findings and limits: What a later analysis reportedly showed was that an Asian-associated ancestry cluster had fewer N-insertions than the roughly 700-donor mean. In vitro experiments confirmed that a few CMV-associated chains were specific for CMV antigens.

It was with 60 Vbeta and 13 Jbeta primers that the PCR ran. Authors' methods: Approximately 11 million of 75 million to 85 million unique TCR beta chains were shared, per a later count. Sequencing used immunoSEQ multiplex PCR; TCRdb keeps in-frame clones, though not all of them. V and J calls and clone size are as listed in that table; D and trimming were resolved from the DNA. The sample carries roughly 150,000 clones, 75% recorded once. Healthy bone marrow donors made up the donor group. This CDR3 is 15 amino acids long. Germline V gene lookup returns CDR1 SGHRS and CDR2 YFSETQ. V trimming: 5 bases; J trimming: 6 bases; junction bases outside the gene matches: 12. This clone was detected only a few times. Antigen unknown.

The sample was PBMCs. The chain joins TRBV5-1 to TRBJ2-7, with 9 bases fitting TRBD1. The sequence derives from a female donor in good health and CMV-seronegative. The CDR3 DNA reads TGCGCCAGCAGGCCTACAGGGGGCGCCCATAGCGAGCAGTACTTC. Translating it yields CASRPTGGAHSEQYF.